This T cell receptor (beta chain) derives from a study of OX40 agonist ivuxolimab in advanced cancers. With respect to the entire study: Ivuxolimab was an agonistic, fully human IgG2 monoclonal antibody directed against OX40 (CD134), a costimulatory receptor. Intravenous ivuxolimab was administered to patients every 2 weeks at six dose levels: 0.01, 0.1, 0.3, 1.5, 3 and 10 mg/kg. Among the approximately 54 dose-escalation patients, some 20 had hepatocellular carcinoma, roughly 15 melanoma, 9 renal cell carcinoma and 9 head and neck cancer. In the dose-escalation cohort, roughly 80% of patients were male, and the mean age was around 60 years, with a range of roughly 20 to 80. Prior anti-PD-1, anti-PD-L1 or anti-CTLA-4 therapy was permitted, and 35% to 40% of dose-escalation patients had received checkpoint inhibitors. Partial responses were achieved by three dose-escalation patients, of whom one had hepatocellular carcinoma and two had cutaneous melanoma. Peripheral TCRbeta sequencing was intended to test whether TCR sequence diversity was altered and clonal T-cell expansion was caused by ivuxolimab. The paper reports the monotherapy dose-escalation portion (N of about 50 patients) of the phase I ivuxolimab trial. On the study overall, not on this receptor specifically: At doses of 0.1 to 3.0 mg/kg, clonal expansion of both CD4+ and CD8+ blood T cells was observed from baseline to week 6. In partial responders in the 0.1-3.0 mg/kg groups, normalized peripheral clonal expansion was found to be among the lowest, especially among CD8+ T cells. Low levels of normalized T-cell clonal expansion were also seen in some patients who did not respond. Which antigens the clonally expanded peripheral T cells were specific for was not determined. After ivuxolimab, more expanded clones were found on average in CD8+ T cells than in CD4+ T cells.

Genomic DNA was isolated from the sorted cells so that the TCRbeta CDR3 region could be sequenced. The immunoSEQ Assay was used to sequence the TCRbeta CDR3 regions. In its TCRdb copy, this immuneACCESS table keeps in-frame sequences only and misses some clones. Where compared with another copy, unresolved V genes explain less than half of these, and the others have no known cause. The sample table holds around 12,000 clones, of which around 83% were seen once. Together, the top ten hold about 44% of the sample. The trial excluded patients who had a history of autoimmune disease or who were on systemic immunosuppression. Peripheral blood for TCR sequencing was collected from all dose cohorts at baseline, on cycle 4 day 1, and on cycle 7 day 1. Samples were obtained from an open-label, multicenter, first-in-human phase I dose-escalation trial of ivuxolimab. Adults with locally advanced or metastatic head and neck squamous cell, hepatocellular, melanoma or renal cell carcinoma were enrolled in the trial. Before TCR sequencing, CD4+ T cells and CD8+ T cells from peripheral blood were sorted into separate populations.

Notes on this clone: Which antigen it targets is not known. No clone much larger than this one lies a single base away; base qualities are absent.

Based on the germline V gene, the CDR1 and CDR2 sequences are SQVTM and ANQGSEA. Trimming takes 3 bases off V and 2 bases off J; junction bases not matched to a gene: 5. From the cysteine through the phenylalanine, the CDR3 covers 14 amino acids. CDR3 DNA only is kept here, 42 bases in frame from base 1. Here the chain combines TRBV29-1 and TRBJ2-7, with 9 middle bases fitting TRBD1. The source is an adult with an advanced solid tumor such as melanoma, head and neck, liver or kidney cancer. The starting material was CD4+ or CD8+ T cells sorted from blood, obtained in a trial of the OX40 agonist ivuxolimab. In nucleotide form, the sequence is TGCAGCGTTGACGGGGGACAGGGCCCCTACGAGCAGTACTTC. This sequence encodes CSVDGGQGPYEQYF.